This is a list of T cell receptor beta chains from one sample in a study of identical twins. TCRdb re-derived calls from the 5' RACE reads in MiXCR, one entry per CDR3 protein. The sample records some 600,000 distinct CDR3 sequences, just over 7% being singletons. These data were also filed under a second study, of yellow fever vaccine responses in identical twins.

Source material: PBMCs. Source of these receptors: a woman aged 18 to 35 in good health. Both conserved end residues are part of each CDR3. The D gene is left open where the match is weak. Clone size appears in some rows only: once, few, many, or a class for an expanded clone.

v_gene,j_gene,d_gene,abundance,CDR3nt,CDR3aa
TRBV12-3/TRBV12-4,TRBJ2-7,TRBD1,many,TGTGCCAGCAGTTTCAGGGGGCCTCCCTACGAGCAGTACTTC,CASSFRGPPYEQYF
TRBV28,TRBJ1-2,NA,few,TGTGCCAGCAGTTTCCTCCCGCTGTCAGTGGCGAGGGGCTACACCTTC,CASSFLPLSVARGYTF
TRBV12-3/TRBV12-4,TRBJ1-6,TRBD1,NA,TGTGCCAGCAGGACAGGGGGAGGTTCACCCCTCCACTTT,CASRTGGGSPLHF
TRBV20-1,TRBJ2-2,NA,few,TGCAGTGCTAGTGGGCAGGGGTTTAACACCGGGGAGCTGTTTTTT,CSASGQGFNTGELFF
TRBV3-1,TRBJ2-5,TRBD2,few,TGTGCCAGCAGCCAAGAGGCTAGCGGGGGGGAGACAAGAAAGACCCAGTACTTC,CASSQEASGGETRKTQYF
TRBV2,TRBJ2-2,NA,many,TGTGCCAGCAGTGAACCCGGGGAGCTGTTTTTT,CASSEPGELFF
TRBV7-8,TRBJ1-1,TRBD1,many,TGTGCCAGCAGCTTATTCTGGCCGGACAGGATGAACACTGAAGCTTTCTTT,CASSLFWPDRMNTEAFF
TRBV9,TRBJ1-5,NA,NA,TGTGCCAGCAGCGTAGCGGGGGGCGATCAGCCCCAGCATTTT,CASSVAGGDQPQHF
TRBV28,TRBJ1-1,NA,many,TGTGCCAGCAGTTTAAATCTCAACAGGATGAACACTGAAGCTTTCTTT,CASSLNLNRMNTEAFF
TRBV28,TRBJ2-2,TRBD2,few,TGTGCCAGCAGAGTTGCAGCGGGGGATCGGACCGGGGAGCTGTTTTTT,CASRVAAGDRTGELFF
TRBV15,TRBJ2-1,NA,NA,TGTGCCACCAGCAGAGATCCAGGGCCAAGCTCCTACAATGAGCAGTTCTTC,CATSRDPGPSSYNEQFF
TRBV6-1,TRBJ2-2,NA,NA,TGTGCCAGCAGGGAGGGTGGAGGGGATTACACCGGGGAGCTGTTTTTT,CASREGGGDYTGELFF
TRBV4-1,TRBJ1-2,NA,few,TGCGCCAGCAGCTCCCCCGGGGGGGGAGGCTATGGCTACACCTTC,CASSSPGGGGYGYTF
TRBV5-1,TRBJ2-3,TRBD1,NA,TGCGCCAGCAGCTGGGGGGACAGGGGGCGAGATACGCAGTATTTT,CASSWGDRGRDTQYF
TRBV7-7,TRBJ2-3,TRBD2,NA,TGTGCCAGCAGCCCTTTTGGCGGGGGGATCACAGATACGCAGTATTTT,CASSPFGGGITDTQYF
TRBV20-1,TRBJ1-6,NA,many,TGCAGTGCTAGAGAGGAGTACTCCTATAATTCACCCCTCCACTTT,CSAREEYSYNSPLHF
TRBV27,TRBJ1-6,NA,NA,TGTGCCAGCAGTTTCGGGGCCTATAATTCACCCCTCCACTTT,CASSFGAYNSPLHF
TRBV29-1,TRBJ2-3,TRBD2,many,TGCAGCGTTACCGACAGGGGGGGACTAGCGGGATTTGTAGATACGCAGTATTTT,CSVTDRGGLAGFVDTQYF
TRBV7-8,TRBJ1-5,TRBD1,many,TGTGCCAGCAGCTTGGCAGGGGGCAGTGGGGCTAGCAATCAGCCCCAGCATTTT,CASSLAGGSGASNQPQHF
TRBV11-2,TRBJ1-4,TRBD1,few,TGTGCCAGCAGCCCCGGGACAGGGGGCCTACTGTTTTTT,CASSPGTGGLLFF
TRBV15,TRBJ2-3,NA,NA,TGTGCCACCCGTCGGGCGGCAGCTCGCCCAGATACGCAGTATTTT,CATRRAAARPDTQYF
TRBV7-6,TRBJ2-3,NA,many,TGTGCCAGCAGCTTAGGTAGTCTTCTAGATACGCAGTATTTT,CASSLGSLLDTQYF
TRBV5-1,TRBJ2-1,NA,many,TGCGCCAGCAGCGGGGTTAAGGGGCTAGCGAGCTACAATGAGCAGTTCTTC,CASSGVKGLASYNEQFF
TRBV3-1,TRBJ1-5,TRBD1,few,TGTGCCAGCAGCTTTGGGACAGGCTACAATCAGCCCCAGCATTTT,CASSFGTGYNQPQHF
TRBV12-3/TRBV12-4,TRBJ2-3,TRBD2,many,TGTGCCAGCAGTTTTCGGCTAGCGGGAGACACAGATACGCAGTATTTT,CASSFRLAGDTDTQYF
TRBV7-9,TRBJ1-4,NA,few,TGTGCCACGGAGGGGGGATATGAAAAACTGTTTTTT,CATEGGYEKLFF
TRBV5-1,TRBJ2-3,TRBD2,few,TGCGCCAGCAGCTCGCTAGGACTAGCGGCCACAGATACGCAGTATTTT,CASSSLGLAATDTQYF
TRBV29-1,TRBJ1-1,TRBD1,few,TGCAGCGCCGACAGGGTAAACACTGAAGCTTTCTTT,CSADRVNTEAFF
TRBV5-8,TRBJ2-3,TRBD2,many,TGTGCCAGCAGCTCCCTCCTAACTAGCGGGAGAGCAGATACGCAGTATTTT,CASSSLLTSGRADTQYF
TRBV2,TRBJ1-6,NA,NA,TGTGCCAGCAACCAGGACGGAGATAGTTCACCCCTCCACTTT,CASNQDGDSSPLHF
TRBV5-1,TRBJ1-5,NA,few,TGCGCCAGCAGCTTAGGGGATACGGCGCAGCCCCAGCATTTT,CASSLGDTAQPQHF
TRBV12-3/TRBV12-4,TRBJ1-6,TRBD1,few,TGTGCCAGCAGTTTAGCGAGCCCGGGACAGCCTTATAATTCACCCCTCCACTTT,CASSLASPGQPYNSPLHF
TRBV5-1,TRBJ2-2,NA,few,TGCGCCAGCACCCTACAGGGCCGGGGGAACACCGGGGAGCTGTTTTTT,CASTLQGRGNTGELFF
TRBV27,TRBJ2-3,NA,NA,TGTGCCAGCAGTTTATTTGGGCTCCTGGGCACAGATACGCAGTATTTT,CASSLFGLLGTDTQYF
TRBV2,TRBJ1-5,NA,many,TGTGCCAGCAGTGAGGGGGACTATTATGGGAATCAGCCCCAGCATTTT,CASSEGDYYGNQPQHF
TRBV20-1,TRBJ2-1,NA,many,TGCAGTGCTAGCGCCTACGTCTCCTACAATGAGCAGTTCTTC,CSASAYVSYNEQFF
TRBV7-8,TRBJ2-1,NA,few,TGTGCCAGCAGCGCTCACCGGAGCTCCTACAATGAGCAGTTCTTC,CASSAHRSSYNEQFF
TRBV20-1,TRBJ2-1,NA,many,TGCAGTGCTCCGGACAGACTGGAAGAGCAGTTCTTC,CSAPDRLEEQFF
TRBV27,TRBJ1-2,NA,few,TGTGCCAGCAAGCCGGGCGGGGCTGGGTATGGCTACACCTTC,CASKPGGAGYGYTF
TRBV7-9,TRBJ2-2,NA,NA,TGTGCCAGCAGCAATACAGGGAAGGTGGCCGGGGAGCTGTTTTTT,CASSNTGKVAGELFF
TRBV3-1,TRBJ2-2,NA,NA,TGTGCCAGCAGCCCATTTAACACCGGGGAGCTGTTTTTT,CASSPFNTGELFF
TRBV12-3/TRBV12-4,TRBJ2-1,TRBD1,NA,TGTGCCAGCAGTCCCCTTCAGACAGGGGATTACAATGAGCAGTTCTTC,CASSPLQTGDYNEQFF
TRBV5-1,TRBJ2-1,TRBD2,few,TGCGCCAGCAGCTCCAGCTGGCTCCCTAGGGTAATTTGCGGGGGTAATGAGCAGTTCTTC,CASSSSWLPRVICGGNEQFF
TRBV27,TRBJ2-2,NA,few,TGTGCCAGCAGTGGGGCGGGTGTATCACCGGGGTCGGTGCTGTTTTTT,CASSGAGVSPGSVLFF
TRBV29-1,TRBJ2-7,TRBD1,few,TGCAGCGTTGTGGACGTCGGACAGGGAATCCACGAGCAGTACTTC,CSVVDVGQGIHEQYF
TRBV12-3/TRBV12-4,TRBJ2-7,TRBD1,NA,TGTGCCAGCAGTTTACCCCGGGACAGGGGGCTTGGGGCCCCCTACGAGCAGTACTTC,CASSLPRDRGLGAPYEQYF
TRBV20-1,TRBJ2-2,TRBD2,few,TGCAGTGCTAGAGTGCTAGCGGGAGCCACCGGGGAGCTGTTTTTT,CSARVLAGATGELFF
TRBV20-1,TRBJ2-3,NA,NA,TGCAGTGCGAGGGGGGGGTTTGGTGTAAATACGCAGTATTTT,CSARGGFGVNTQYF
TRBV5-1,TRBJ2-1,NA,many,TGCGCCAGCAGCTTGGCGGGAGATCGGGATGAGCAGTTCTTC,CASSLAGDRDEQFF
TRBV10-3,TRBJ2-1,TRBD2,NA,TGTGCCATCAGTTCCAACGTAGCGGGGGGCTCCTACAATGAGCAGTTCTTC,CAISSNVAGGSYNEQFF
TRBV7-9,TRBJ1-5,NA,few,TGTGCCAGCAGCCTAATGGATTTGGGCCCCCAGCATTTT,CASSLMDLGPQHF
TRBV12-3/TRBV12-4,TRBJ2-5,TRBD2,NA,TGTGCCAGCAGTTTAGGGAATAGCGGGGGGGCAAGGGAGACCCAGTACTTC,CASSLGNSGGARETQYF
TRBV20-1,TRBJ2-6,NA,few,TGCAGTGCTAGAAACGCGGAGAGCTCTGGGGCCAACGTCCTGACTTTC,CSARNAESSGANVLTF
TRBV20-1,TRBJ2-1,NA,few,TGCAGTGCTAGAGATCCAGGGGGTAGCGGGGCTTCCTACAATGAGCAGTTCTTC,CSARDPGGSGASYNEQFF
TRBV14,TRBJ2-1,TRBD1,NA,TGTGCCAGCAGCCGAGGGACAGGGGGATATTCCTACAATGAGCAGTTCTTC,CASSRGTGGYSYNEQFF
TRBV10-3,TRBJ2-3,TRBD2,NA,TGTGCCATCAGGCCGGGACTAGCGGGCACAGATACGCAGTATTTT,CAIRPGLAGTDTQYF
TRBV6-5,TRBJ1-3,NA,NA,TGTGCCAGCAGTTACGGGTCCGCGGGGCAGGGAGTTGGAAACACCATATATTTT,CASSYGSAGQGVGNTIYF